The 9 T cell receptor beta chains below all came from one sample that was sequenced in a study of shared clonotypes between healthy human individuals. Method: immunoSEQ multiplex PCR; TCRdb's copy keeps in-frame clones and lacks some. The sample contains some 2.1 million clones, 93% of which appear only once. Naivety among CD8 cells was defined by CD45RO negativity and positive CCR7 selection, thereby excluding terminally differentiated effector memory CD45RA+ cells. Sequencing was done on a sample of naive CD8+ T cells from PBMCs. The receptors here all came from a man aged 18 to 30 in good health. Some clones in this sample may be carry-over from other donors' samples.

In the case of this clone: Other DNA variants within this sample encode the same CDR3. This chain joins TRBV6-5 and TRBJ2-7; TRBD1 matches at 7 bases. Germline V gene lookup returns CDR1 MNHEY and CDR2 SVGAGI. This CDR3 region has 14 residues. V was pared by 2 bases and J by 3 bases, with 4 bases of the junction left unmatched. CDR3 region: CASSYRGPSYEQYF. The CDR3 nucleotides are TGTGCCAGCAGTTACAGGGGGCCTAGCTACGAGCAGTACTTC.

The genes are TRBV21-1 and TRBJ2-2. TRBV21-1 is tagged as a pseudogene. The CDR3 is 14 residues long. CDR3 residues: CASSKRLGPGELFF. For the CDR3, the DNA is TGTGCCAGCAGCAAACGGCTAGGGCCCGGGGAGCTGTTTTTT.

The chain combines TRBV6-1 with TRBJ2-7, with D perhaps being TRBD1 or TRBD2 (5 bases each). With 6 bases removed from V and 2 bases from J, the gap between germline ends came to 11 bases. Germline CDR1 and CDR2: MNHNS and SASEGT. This CDR3 has 13 residues. This chain's CDR3 is CASRPGPPYEQYF. CDR3 DNA: TGTGCCAGCAGGCCGGGACCGCCCTACGAGCAGTACTTC.

The chain has TRBV11-2 and TRBJ1-1; TRBD1 matches at 7 bases. The V gene's germline CDR1 is SGHAT and CDR2 FQNNGV. With 4 bases clipped from V and 7 bases from J, the junction kept 6 bases outside the gene matches. This CDR3 is built from 13 residues. In nucleotides, the CDR3 is TGTGCCAGCAGCTCATTTAGGGACAGTGAAGCTTTCTTT. It is translated as CASSSFRDSEAFF.

This chain links TRBV28 with TRBJ2-7; unclear D gene. Trimming pared 2 bases from V and 6 bases from J, leaving 17 bases between. CDR3 length equals 15 residues. Germline values: CDR1 MDHEN, CDR2 SYDVKM. CDR3 DNA sequence: TGTGCCAGCAGTTTAGCGCCCAGGCCGCCGGGCGAGCAGTACTTC. Translating gives CASSLAPRPPGEQYF.

The rearrangement joins TRBV9 to TRBJ2-5; the match to TRBD2 covers 9 bases. J lost 2 bases, V lost 0 bases, and 5 bases had no gene match. CDR3 length equals 16 residues. Germline CDR1 and CDR2: SGDLS and YYNGEE. The CDR3 sequence: CASSVAGLAGQETQYF. CDR3 in DNA: TGTGCCAGCAGCGTAGCTGGGCTAGCGGGGCAAGAGACCCAGTACTTC.

The genes are TRBV15 and TRBJ2-3, with TRBD1 identical over 7 bases. The germline V gene has CDR1 LNHNV and CDR2 YYDKDF (reference sequence). Trimming removed 0 bases from V and 5 bases from J; junction bases left unmatched: 8. The CDR3 is 16 amino acids. In DNA form, the CDR3 reads TGTGCCACCAGCAGAGATTATGGGACAGCGGTAGATACGCAGTATTTT. Amino acids: CATSRDYGTAVDTQYF.

This chain links TRBV29-1 with TRBJ1-4; D not certain. This CDR3 spans 12 amino acids. CDR1 is SQVTM, CDR2 ANQGSEA, per germline. V lost 3 bases, J lost 10 bases, and 12 bases lay in between. CDR3 protein: CSVEGSWRKLFF. In DNA, the CDR3 is TGCAGCGTTGAGGGCAGTTGGAGAAAACTGTTTTTT.

J is TRBJ1-5 and V is TRBV19; no reliable D call. This CDR3 is built from 16 residues. In germline, CDR1 is LNHDA, CDR2 SQIVND (reference sequence). V lost 6 bases, J lost 3 bases, and 18 bases lay in between. The CDR3 loop is CASRTRHRNDNQPQHF. For the CDR3, the DNA is TGTGCCAGTAGAACACGACACAGAAACGACAATCAGCCCCAGCATTTT. Using reference TRBV19 and TRBJ1-5 for the parts outside the CDR3, the full variable domain is DGGITQSPKYLFRKEGQNVTLSCEQNLNHDAMYWYRQDPGQGLRLIYYSQIVNDFQKGDIAEGYSVSREKKESFPLTVTSAQKNPTAFYLCASRTRHRNDNQPQHFGDGTRLSIL.